What follows describes a single T cell receptor beta chain. Sequencing used immunoSEQ multiplex PCR; TCRdb keeps in-frame clones, though not all of them. The table includes about 330,000 clones, around nine tenths detected once. These data are taken from a study of blood T cell repertoires in COVID-19. The V end was cut by 6 bases, the J end by 5 bases, with 10 bases between. CDR1 is MNHEY and CDR2 is SVGAGI in the germline V gene. This CDR3 comprises 13 residues. The sequenced material came from PBMCs or T cells enriched from blood (not recorded which). The origin of this receptor is a woman younger than 45 who had recovered from COVID-19. This chain joins TRBV6-5 and TRBJ1-4, with a weak D call TRBD1 (5 bases). CDR3 residues: CASRMTANEKLFF. The CDR3 nucleotides read TGTGCCAGCAGGATGACAGCGAATGAAAAACTGTTTTTT.